Following are 5 T cell receptor beta chains from one sample sequenced in a study of T cells after yellow fever vaccination (dated by TCRdb to about 2019). The treatment or condition label, read with the paper, signifies: live attenuated yellow fever vaccine strain. The method was 5' RACE. Sequenced on an Illumina HiSeq 2500. TCRdb cleaned the public reads at Q25 with fastp, built clones with MiXCR and kept in-frame beta chains. Every entry covers one CDR3 protein and lists the most common genes and DNA from its rows. The sample table contains just under 600,000 distinct CDR3 sequences; only one count was recorded for roughly 13% of them. Roughly 13% of the sample is in the top ten clones. The sample in question was PBMCs, obtained on the day of the yellow fever booster vaccination. The receptors were gathered from a man aged 25-45 years who received the YFV17D yellow fever vaccine.

CDR3 coding DNA: TGCAGTGCTAGAGCGCCCCACGAGCAGTACTTC. Protein product: CSARAPHEQYF. V usage is TRBV20-1 and J usage is TRBJ2-7; no clear D. The germline CDR1 and CDR2 sequences are DFQATT and SNEGSKA (reference sequence). The V end was cut by 1 base, the J end by 5 bases, with 6 bases between. This CDR3 is built from 11 residues.

This clonotype appeared a few times. The CDR3 region has the DNA TGCAGTGCCGGGGCTCCGCACAATGAGCAGTTCTTC. Protein sequence: CSAGAPHNEQFF. This sequence joins TRBV20-1 and TRBJ2-1; D is possibly TRBD1 or TRBD2 (5 bases each). V lost 6 bases and J 5 bases, leaving 11 bases between the germline ends. This CDR3 has 12 amino acids. CDR1 and CDR2 (germline): DFQATT, SNEGSKA (reference sequence).

The chain recombines TRBV6-1 with TRBJ1-5; D uncertain. Germline values: CDR1 MNHNS, CDR2 SASEGT. The CDR3 contains 14 residues. The V end was cut by 5 bases, the J end by 1 base, with 9 bases between. CDR3 protein: CASSRKGSNQPQHF. The CDR3 DNA sequence: TGTGCCAGCAGTCGAAAGGGAAGCAATCAGCCCCAGCATTTT.

In its sample, this clonotype was seen a few times. This sequence joins TRBV27 and TRBJ2-7, with D possibly matching TRBD2 (6 bases). Per the germline V gene, CDR1 is MNHEY and CDR2 is SMNVEV (reference sequence). The CDR3 spans 15 residues. Trimming shortened V by 6 bases and J by 0 bases, and 15 bases separated the two germline ends. The CDR3 is CASSRASASSYEQYF. CDR3 DNA: TGTGCCAGCAGCCGCGCTAGCGCAAGCTCCTACGAGCAGTACTTC.

This sequence joins TRBV5-5 and TRBJ2-5; the D gene could be TRBD1 or TRBD2 (5 bases each). V was clipped by 4 bases and J by 5 bases, with 18 bases between them. The CDR3 spans 15 residues. The germline V gene has CDR1 SGHKS and CDR2 YYEKEE (reference sequence). In DNA, the CDR3 is TGTGCCAGCAGCCCTAACCCGGGACCAACGGAGACCCAGTACTTC. It yields the protein CASSPNPGPTETQYF.